Presented here are 13 T cell receptor beta chains from one specimen sequenced in a study of T cell responses to AZD1222 COVID-19 vaccine. Some clones are missing from TCRdb's copy, which holds only in-frame ones; the method was immunoSEQ multiplex PCR. The data show approximately 30,000 clones, 92% seen once. This specimen was peripheral blood, taken 28 days after the second AZD1222 dose. The receptors come from an adult who received the AZD1222 COVID-19 vaccine.

A note on this clone: The junction shows a germline mismatch at one end, possibly a read error. The CDR3 region is CASTQGLAGDPEQFF. In DNA form, the CDR3 reads TGCGCCAGCACCCAAGGGCTAGCGGGAGATCCTGAGCAGTTCTTC. The chain links TRBV4-1 to TRBJ2-1, with 10 bases lining up with TRBD2. This CDR3 has 15 residues. The germline V gene encodes CDR1 MGHRA and CDR2 YSYEKL.

The chain has TRBV11-1 and TRBJ2-1; TRBD1 matches at 7 bases. CDR3 length: 14 amino acids. Germline V lookup: CDR1 SGHAT, CDR2 FQDESV (reference sequence). With 6 bases clipped from V and 6 bases from J, the junction kept 8 bases outside the gene matches. For the CDR3, the DNA is TGTGCCAGCAGGCGACAGGGTGTGGGCAATGAGCAGTTCTTC. It yields the protein CASRRQGVGNEQFF. Filled out from reference TRBV11-1 and TRBJ2-1, the complete variable domain reads EAEVAQSPRYKITEKSQAVAFWCDPISGHATLYWYRQILGQGPELLVQFQDESVVDDSQLPKDRFSAERLKGVDSTLKIQPAELGDSAMYLCASRRQGVGNEQFFGPGTRLTVL.

The J gene is TRBJ2-1, the V gene TRBV5-1, with D tentatively TRBD2 (7 bases). Trimming removed 0 bases from V and 1 base from J, with 8 bases in between. Per germline, CDR1 SGHRS and CDR2 YFSETQ. CDR3 size: 15 residues. The CDR3 sequence is CASSLEGGSYNEQFF. CDR3 nucleotides: TGCGCCAGCAGCTTGGAGGGGGGGTCCTACAATGAGCAGTTCTTC.

The DNA for the CDR3 is TGCAGCGTTGAGGACACGAGGTCGAGCTACGAGCAGTACTTC. Translation: CSVEDTRSSYEQYF. The V call is TRBV29-1, the J call TRBJ2-7; a possible D gene is TRBD1 (5 bases). Deletions cut 3 bases from V and 3 bases from J, with 15 bases between. The CDR3 consists of 14 residues. CDR1 and CDR2 from the germline V gene are SQVTM and ANQGSEA.

For the CDR3, the DNA is TGTGCCAGTAGCCTATCCCCGAGCAGGGCCAATCAGCCCCAGCATTTT. It yields the protein CASSLSPSRANQPQHF. The J gene is TRBJ1-5, the V gene TRBV19, with TRBD1 as a possible D gene (5 bases). The V gene lost 6 bases and the J gene lost 3 bases, with 18 bases spanning the gap. The CDR3 runs 16 residues. The V gene's germline CDR1 is LNHDA and CDR2 SQIVND (reference sequence).

The V call is TRBV10-3, the J call TRBJ2-5; no clear D gene. The CDR3 runs 15 residues. V dropped 3 bases and J dropped 2 bases, with 13 bases sitting between them. Germline V lookup: CDR1 ENHRY, CDR2 SYGVKD. The CDR3 protein is CAISDRAAVQETQYF. CDR3 coding DNA: TGTGCCATCAGTGATAGGGCGGCGGTTCAAGAGACCCAGTACTTC.

The rearrangement joins TRBV6-5 to TRBJ1-2; D ambiguous. This CDR3 has 13 residues. CDR1 MNHEY and CDR2 SVGAGI come from the germline V gene. The V end lost 1 base, the J end lost 0 bases, and 3 bases lay between the germline ends. The CDR3 reads CASSYLANYGYTF. The CDR3 nucleotides read TGTGCCAGCAGTTACTTAGCTAACTATGGCTACACCTTC.

The table lists this clone with a count of one. The chain employs TRBV9 and TRBJ2-2, with a possible D match to TRBD1 (6 bases). CDR1 is SGDLS and CDR2 is YYNGEE in the germline V gene. The V end was cut by 3 bases, the J end by 6 bases, with 12 bases between. The CDR3 is 14 residues long. The DNA of the CDR3 is TGTGCCAGCAGCGGGACAGTTAGCGCCGGGGAGCTGTTTTTT. Its translation: CASSGTVSAGELFF.

This clone was observed a single time. The chain links TRBV28 to TRBJ1-1; D remains unclear. CDR1 is MDHEN and CDR2 is SYDVKM in the germline V gene. The CDR3 extends over 12 amino acids. Trimming removed 2 bases at V and 3 bases at J, with 4 bases between. The CDR3 protein is CASSLRDTEAFF. The CDR3 DNA reads TGTGCCAGCAGTTTACGGGACACTGAAGCTTTCTTT.

The rearrangement uses TRBV3-1 (or the pseudogene TRBV3-2) and TRBJ2-3, with D hard to call. Germline CDR1 LGHDT, CDR2 YNNKEL (reference sequence). The CDR3 runs to 13 residues. Between the trimmed V and J ends, which lost 0 bases and 2 bases, there was a span of 3 bases. The CDR3, as DNA: TGTGCCAGCAGCCAAGAGTTCACAGATACGCAGTATTTT. Protein product: CASSQEFTDTQYF.

In its sample, this clone was seen once. The chain couples TRBV6-2 or TRBV6-3 to TRBJ1-5; tentatively, D is TRBD1 (6 bases). Trimming cost V 6 bases and J 3 bases, with 12 bases left between them. Germline V lookup: CDR1 MNHEY, CDR2 SVGEGT. CDR3 size: 14 residues. DNA for the CDR3: TGTGCCAGCAGCGCGGACAGAAACAATCAGCCCCAGCATTTT. Amino acid sequence: CASSADRNNQPQHF.

The chain has TRBV28 and TRBJ1-2; D might be TRBD1 (5 bases). Trimming left V 7 bases short and J 4 bases short, with 19 bases between. The CDR3 runs to 15 residues. CDR1 is MDHEN, CDR2 SYDVKM, per germline. CDR3 in DNA: TGTGCCAGCAATTATGGGGCGGCGCGCTTCTATGGCTACACCTTC. Protein product: CASNYGAARFYGYTF.

The chain recombines TRBV3-1 (or the pseudogene TRBV3-2) with TRBJ2-5; D is unclear. The CDR3 loop spans 14 amino acids. Trimming pared 4 bases from V and 2 bases from J, leaving 11 bases between. Germline V gene sequence: CDR1 LGHDT, CDR2 YNNKEL (reference sequence). CDR3 amino acids: CASSPNLGQETQYF. CDR3 sequence (DNA): TGTGCCAGCAGCCCCAATCTGGGTCAAGAGACCCAGTACTTC.